This T cell receptor beta chain was identified during a study of T cells in Graves' hyperthyroidism and ophthalmopathy. This CDR3 is built from 17 residues. The ends were cut back, 1 base at V and 2 bases at J, with 16 bases in the middle. Exclusions: uncontrolled infection, other autoimmune disease, pregnancy, lactation. The blood sample predates any ophthalmopathy symptoms, coming from first hyperthyroidism diagnosis. PBMCs were obtained from approximately 10 ml fresh peripheral blood. RNA transcripts gave rise to amplified TCR beta CDR3 regions. First-round RT-PCR targeting the TCR CDR3 was performed with the HTBI primer set. Using its own MiXCR run on the multiplex PCR reads, TCRdb lists one record per CDR3 protein. This sample has more than 550,000 distinct CDR3 sequences, with roughly a sixth found just once.

Input material: blood. The rearrangement uses TRBV12-3 or TRBV12-4 and TRBJ2-3; a weak D match, TRBD2 (5 bases). The origin of this receptor is a woman aged 50 to 60 with Graves' hyperthyroidism that later progressed to Graves' ophthalmopathy. The CDR3 DNA reads as TGTGCCAGCAGTTTAGAGCTCAGCGGATTCTTCACAGATACGCAGTATTTT. Translation: CASSLELSGFFTDTQYF.